The sequence of this TCR beta chain was determined in a study of OX40 agonist ivuxolimab in advanced cancers. Study summary: Hepatocellular carcinoma, melanoma, renal cell or head and neck cancer occurred in dose-escalation patients. Notes on the study in general: Among T cells, CD8+ cells averaged more expanded clones than CD4+ cells. Clonal expansion from baseline to week 6 occurred in both CD4+ and CD8+ T cells.

With regard to this clone: Its specificity is unknown.

Blood sampling took place at baseline, cycle 4 day 1, and cycle 7 day 1. Here immunoSEQ multiplex PCR was the method, and the copy in TCRdb shows in-frame clones only, minus some. The sample records tens of thousands of clones, roughly 90% being singletons. The V end lost 1 base, the J end lost 1 base, and 8 bases lay between the germline ends. This CDR3 region has 14 residues. The germline gives CDR1 SGHRS, CDR2 YFSETQ. Material: CD4+ or CD8+ T cells sorted from blood, obtained in a trial of the OX40 agonist ivuxolimab. The clonotype was recovered from an adult with an advanced solid tumor such as melanoma, head and neck, liver or kidney cancer. This chain uses TRBV5-1 with TRBJ2-5; D is unclear. The CDR3 DNA is TGCGCCAGCAGCTTGTTCGGCACCCAAGAGACCCAGTACTTC. It specifies CASSLFGTQETQYF.